This record covers a single T cell receptor beta chain. The data originate from a study of blood T cell repertoires in COVID-19. About the study: T cells, B-cell-depleted T cells, or PBMCs supplied cDNA or gDNA.

Germline-derived CDR1 and CDR2 are SGHDN and FVKESK. V was clipped by 4 bases and J by 1 base; unmatched bases: 5. The length of the CDR3 is 15 residues. Per the original data handling: Estimation of nucleated cell counts relied on the amplification of reference gene primers. Profiling relied on immunoSEQ multiplex PCR, and the TCRdb table lists in-frame clones only, not all of them. The V and J calls and the clone size are those of that table, but D and trimming were determined from the DNA. The sample has approximately 210,000 clones, under 80% seen once. V is TRBV14 and J is TRBJ2-5; 8 bases line up with TRBD1. The receptor comes from a woman aged 50 to 65 with acute COVID-19. The sample taken for sequencing was PBMCs or T cells enriched from blood (not recorded which). The CDR3, as DNA: TGTGCCAGCAGCCCATACAGGGGGATCCAAGAGACCCAGTACTTC. Translated, it gives CASSPYRGIQETQYF.